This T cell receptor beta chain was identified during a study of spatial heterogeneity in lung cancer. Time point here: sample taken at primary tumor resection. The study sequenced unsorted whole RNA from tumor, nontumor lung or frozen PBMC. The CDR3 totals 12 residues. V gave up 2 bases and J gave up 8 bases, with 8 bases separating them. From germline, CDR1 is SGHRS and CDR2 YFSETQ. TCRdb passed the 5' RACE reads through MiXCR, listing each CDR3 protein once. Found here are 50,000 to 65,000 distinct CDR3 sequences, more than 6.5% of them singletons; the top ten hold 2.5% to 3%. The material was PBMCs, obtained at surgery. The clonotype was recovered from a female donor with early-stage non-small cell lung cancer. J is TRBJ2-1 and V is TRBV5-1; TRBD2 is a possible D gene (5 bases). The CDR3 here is CASSLAVDEQFF. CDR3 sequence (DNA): TGCGCCAGCAGCTTAGCGGTCGATGAGCAGTTCTTC. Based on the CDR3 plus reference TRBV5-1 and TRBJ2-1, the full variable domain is KAGVTQTPRYLIKTRGQQVTLSCSPISGHRSVSWYQQTPGQGLQFLFEYFSETQRNKGNFPGRFSGRQFSNSRSEMNVSTLELGDSALYLCASSLAVDEQFFGPGTRLTVL.